This T cell receptor beta chain is from a study of blood T cells in healthy people across ages. Study conclusions and caveats: Per million T cells, TCR beta diversity dropped roughly linearly as age increased. The unknown donor CMV status may have confounded expanded clonotype changes.

This clonotype was seen more than once but under ten times. Its specificity is unknown. Germline CDR1 reads SQVTM; CDR2 reads ANQGSEA. The CDR3 runs 14 residues. V was cut by 1 base and J by 4 bases, with 13 bases left in between. Primers used in a second PCR of roughly 6 to 11 cycles were a sample-barcoded 5' primer and a J-beta primer mix. Through a template-switch adaptor with 12 random nucleotides, each cDNA molecule received a tag. Using its own MiXCR run on the 5' RACE reads, TCRdb lists one record per CDR3 protein. Of over 950,000 distinct CDR3 sequences listed, around two fifths are singletons.

The chain has TRBV29-1 and TRBJ1-2; no firm D call. The material sequenced was blood. The sequence was collected from a man aged 18 to 30 in good health. CDR3 nucleotides: TGCAGCGTTGAAGTACGGGAATTGAGCTATGGCTACACCTTC. Its protein product is CSVEVRELSYGYTF.